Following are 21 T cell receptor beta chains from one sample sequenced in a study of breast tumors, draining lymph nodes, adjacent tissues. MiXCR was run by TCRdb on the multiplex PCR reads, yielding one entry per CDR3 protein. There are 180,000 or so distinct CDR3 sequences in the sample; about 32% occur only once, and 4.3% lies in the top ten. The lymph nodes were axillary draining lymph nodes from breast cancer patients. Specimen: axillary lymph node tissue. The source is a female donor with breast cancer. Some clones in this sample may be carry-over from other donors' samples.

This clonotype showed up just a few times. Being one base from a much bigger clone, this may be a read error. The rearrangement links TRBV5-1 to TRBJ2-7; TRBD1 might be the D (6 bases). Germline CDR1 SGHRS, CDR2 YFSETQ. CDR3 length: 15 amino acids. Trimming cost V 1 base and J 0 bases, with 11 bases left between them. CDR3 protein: CASSLFVGASYEQYF. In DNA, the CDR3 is TGCGCCAGCAGCTTGTTTGTGGGGGCCTCCTACGAGCAGTACTTC.

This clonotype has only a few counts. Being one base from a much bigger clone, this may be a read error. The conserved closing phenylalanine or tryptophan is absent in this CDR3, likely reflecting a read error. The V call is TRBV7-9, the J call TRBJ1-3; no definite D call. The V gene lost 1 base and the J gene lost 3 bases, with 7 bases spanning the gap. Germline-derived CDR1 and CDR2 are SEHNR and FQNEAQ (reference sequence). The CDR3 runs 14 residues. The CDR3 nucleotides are TGTGCCAGCAGCTTAGTGGGTATTGGAAACACCATATATCTT. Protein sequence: CASSLVGIGNTIYL.

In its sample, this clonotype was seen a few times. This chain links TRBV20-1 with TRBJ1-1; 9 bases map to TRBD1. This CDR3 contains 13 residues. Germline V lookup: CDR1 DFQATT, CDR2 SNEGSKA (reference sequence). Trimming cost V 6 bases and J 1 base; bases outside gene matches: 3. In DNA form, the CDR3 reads TGCAGTGCGATACAGGGGGCGAACACTGAAGCTTTCTTT. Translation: CSAIQGANTEAFF.

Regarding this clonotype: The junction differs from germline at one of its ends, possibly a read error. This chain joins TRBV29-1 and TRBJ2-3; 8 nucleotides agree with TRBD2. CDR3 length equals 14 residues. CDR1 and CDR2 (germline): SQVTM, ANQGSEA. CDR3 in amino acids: CGVEGSGDTDTQCF. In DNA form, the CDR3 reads TGCGGCGTTGAGGGTAGCGGGGACACAGATACGCAGTGTTTT.

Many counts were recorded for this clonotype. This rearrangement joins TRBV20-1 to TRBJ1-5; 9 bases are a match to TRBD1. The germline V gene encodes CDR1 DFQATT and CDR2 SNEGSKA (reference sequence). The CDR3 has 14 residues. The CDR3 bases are TGCAGCGCGGACAGGGGCGTCCTTAATCAGCCCCAGCATTTT. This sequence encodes CSADRGVLNQPQHF.

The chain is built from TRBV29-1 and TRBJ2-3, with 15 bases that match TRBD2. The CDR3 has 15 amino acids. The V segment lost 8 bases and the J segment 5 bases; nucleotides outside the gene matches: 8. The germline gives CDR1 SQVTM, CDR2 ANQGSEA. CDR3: CSRGLAGGMIDTQYF. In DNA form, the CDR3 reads TGCAGCCGAGGACTAGCGGGGGGGATGATAGATACGCAGTATTTT.

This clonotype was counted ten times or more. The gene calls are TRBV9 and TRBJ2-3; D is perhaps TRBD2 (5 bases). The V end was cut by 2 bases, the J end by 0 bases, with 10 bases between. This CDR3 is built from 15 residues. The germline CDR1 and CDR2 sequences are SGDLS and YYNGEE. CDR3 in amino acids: CASSVLPGSTDTQYF. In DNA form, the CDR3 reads TGTGCCAGCAGCGTTCTACCGGGGAGCACAGATACGCAGTATTTT.

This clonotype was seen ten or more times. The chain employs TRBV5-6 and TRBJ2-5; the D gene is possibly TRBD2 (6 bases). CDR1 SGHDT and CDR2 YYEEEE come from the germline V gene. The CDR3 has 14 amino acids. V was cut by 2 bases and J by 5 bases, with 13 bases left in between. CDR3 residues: CASSFSGGWETQYF. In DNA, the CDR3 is TGTGCCAGCAGCTTCAGTGGGGGGTGGGAGACCCAGTACTTC.

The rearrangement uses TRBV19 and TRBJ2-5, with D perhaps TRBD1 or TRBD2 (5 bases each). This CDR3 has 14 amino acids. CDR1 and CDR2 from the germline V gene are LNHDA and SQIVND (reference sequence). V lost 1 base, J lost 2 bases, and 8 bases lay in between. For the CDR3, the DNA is TGTGCCAGTAGTATAGGGGGGAGTCAAGAGACCCAGTACTTC. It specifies CASSIGGSQETQYF.

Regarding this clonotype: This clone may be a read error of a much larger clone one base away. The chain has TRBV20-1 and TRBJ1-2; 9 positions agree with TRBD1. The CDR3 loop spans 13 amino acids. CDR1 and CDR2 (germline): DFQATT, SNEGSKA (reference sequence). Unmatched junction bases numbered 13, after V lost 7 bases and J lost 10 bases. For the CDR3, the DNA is TGCAGTGTACTAACTACAGGGGGCGGTACCTACACCTTC. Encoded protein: CSVLTTGGGTYTF.

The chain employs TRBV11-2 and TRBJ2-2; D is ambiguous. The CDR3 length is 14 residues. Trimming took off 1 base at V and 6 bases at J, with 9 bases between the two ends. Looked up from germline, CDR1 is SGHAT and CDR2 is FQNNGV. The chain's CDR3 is CASSLVMGSGELFF. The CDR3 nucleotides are TGTGCCAGCAGCTTAGTAATGGGTTCCGGGGAGCTGTTTTTT.

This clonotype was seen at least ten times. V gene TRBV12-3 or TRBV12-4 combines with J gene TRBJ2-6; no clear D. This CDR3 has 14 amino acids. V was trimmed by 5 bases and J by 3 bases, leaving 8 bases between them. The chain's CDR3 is CASSPEIGANVLTF. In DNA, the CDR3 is TGTGCCAGCAGTCCCGAGATTGGGGCCAACGTCCTGACTTTC.

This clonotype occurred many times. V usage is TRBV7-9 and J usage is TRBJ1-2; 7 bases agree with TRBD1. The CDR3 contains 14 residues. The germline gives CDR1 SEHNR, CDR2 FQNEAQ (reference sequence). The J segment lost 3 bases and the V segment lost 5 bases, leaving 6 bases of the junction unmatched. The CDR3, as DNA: TGTGCCAGCAGCCAGGGTCAGGGGGACTATGGCTACACCTTC. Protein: CASSQGQGDYGYTF.

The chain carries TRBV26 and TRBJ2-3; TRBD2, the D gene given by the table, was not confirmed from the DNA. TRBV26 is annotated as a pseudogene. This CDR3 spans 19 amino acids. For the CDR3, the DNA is TGTGCCAGCAGTTCACCAGAGACTAGCGCAACCTCTAGCACAGATACGCAGTATTTT. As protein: CASSSPETSATSSTDTQYF.

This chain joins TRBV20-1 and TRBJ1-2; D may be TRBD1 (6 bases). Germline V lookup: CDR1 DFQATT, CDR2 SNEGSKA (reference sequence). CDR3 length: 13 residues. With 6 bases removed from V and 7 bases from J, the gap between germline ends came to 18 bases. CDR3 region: CSAHPGGQGGYTF. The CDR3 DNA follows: TGCAGTGCCCATCCCGGGGGGCAGGGTGGCTACACCTTC.

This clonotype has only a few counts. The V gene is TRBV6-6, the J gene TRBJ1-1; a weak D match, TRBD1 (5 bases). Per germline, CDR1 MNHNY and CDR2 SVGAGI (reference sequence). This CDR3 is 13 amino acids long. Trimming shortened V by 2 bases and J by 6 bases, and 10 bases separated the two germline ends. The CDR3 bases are TGTGCCAGCAGTTACGGGCAGGGAGCTGAAGCTTTCTTT. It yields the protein CASSYGQGAEAFF.

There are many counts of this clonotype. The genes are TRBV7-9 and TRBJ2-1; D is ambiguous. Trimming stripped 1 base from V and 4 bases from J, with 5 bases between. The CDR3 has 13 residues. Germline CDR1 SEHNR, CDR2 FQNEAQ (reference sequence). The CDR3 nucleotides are TGTGCCAGCAGCTTAGAACAGTACAATGAGCAGTTCTTC. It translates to CASSLEQYNEQFF.

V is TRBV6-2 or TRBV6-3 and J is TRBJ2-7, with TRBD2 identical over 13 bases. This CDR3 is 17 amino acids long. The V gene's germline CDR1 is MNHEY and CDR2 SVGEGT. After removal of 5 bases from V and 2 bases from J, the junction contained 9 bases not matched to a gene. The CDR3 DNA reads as TGTGCCAGCAGTCGCGGACTAGCGGGAGATGGGACCTACGAGCAGTACTTC. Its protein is CASSRGLAGDGTYEQYF.

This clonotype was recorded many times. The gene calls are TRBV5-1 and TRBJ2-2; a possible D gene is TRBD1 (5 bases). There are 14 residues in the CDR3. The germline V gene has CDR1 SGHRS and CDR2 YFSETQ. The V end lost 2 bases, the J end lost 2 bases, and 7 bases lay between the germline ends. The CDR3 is CASSFQGNTGELFF. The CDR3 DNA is TGCGCCAGCAGCTTTCAGGGTAACACCGGGGAGCTGTTTTTT.

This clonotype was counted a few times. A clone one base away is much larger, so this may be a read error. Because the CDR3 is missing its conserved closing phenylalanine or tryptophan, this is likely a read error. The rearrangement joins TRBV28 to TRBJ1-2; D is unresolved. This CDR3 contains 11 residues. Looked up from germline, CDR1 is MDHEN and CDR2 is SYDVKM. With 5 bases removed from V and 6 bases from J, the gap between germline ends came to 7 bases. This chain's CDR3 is CASSRPNGYTL. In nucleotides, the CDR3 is TGTGCCAGCAGTAGGCCCAATGGCTACACCCTC.

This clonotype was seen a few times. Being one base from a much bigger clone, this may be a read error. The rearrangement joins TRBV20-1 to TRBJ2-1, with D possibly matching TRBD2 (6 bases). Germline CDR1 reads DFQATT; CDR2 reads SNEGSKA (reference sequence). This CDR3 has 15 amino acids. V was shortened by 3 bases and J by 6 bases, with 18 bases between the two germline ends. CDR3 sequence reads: CSASRTTSGSNEQFF. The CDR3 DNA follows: TGCAGTGCTAGCAGGACTACCAGTGGCTCCAATGAGCAGTTCTTC.